The 26 T cell receptor beta chains given below trace back to one sample, sequenced in a study of naive and memory T cell subsets. The beta constant-region primer was an equimolar mix of two oligonucleotides covering TRBC1 and TRBC2. The ligated cDNA underwent four PCR rounds using SP2 and nested alpha and beta constant-region primers. One entry per CDR3 protein results from TCRdb running MiXCR on the UMI-ligation and nested PCR reads. The data contain about 120,000 distinct CDR3 sequences, 35% to 40% of them seen just once; the ten biggest clones take up about 1%. Material: central memory CD4+ T cells from blood. The origin of the receptors is a human donor in good health.

This clonotype was found a few times. The chain couples TRBV29-1 to TRBJ1-3, with 9 bases matching TRBD1. This CDR3 comprises 13 residues. The germline gives CDR1 SQVTM, CDR2 ANQGSEA. The J segment lost 6 bases and the V segment lost 4 bases, leaving 4 bases of the junction unmatched. The CDR3 coding sequence is TGCAGCGTTGCCGGGACAGGGATAAACACCATATATTTT. Amino acids: CSVAGTGINTIYF.

In this sample, this clonotype turned up a few times. This CDR3 reads CASAPGQSYNEQFF. DNA for the CDR3: TGTGCCAGTGCCCCCGGACAATCCTACAATGAGCAGTTCTTC. This chain uses TRBV13 with TRBJ2-1, with D possibly matching TRBD1 (5 bases). CDR1 is PRHDT, CDR2 FYEKMQ, per germline (reference sequence). V gave up 9 bases and J gave up 1 base, with 13 bases separating them. The CDR3 spans 14 residues.

This clonotype was seen only a few times. The CDR3 nucleotides read TGTGCCTGGAGCAACTATAGAGGGGAGCGGGGGGGAGATACGCAGTATTTT. It encodes CAWSNYRGERGGDTQYF. V is TRBV30 and J is TRBJ2-3; 10 bases fit TRBD2. The CDR3 runs 17 residues. Germline CDR1 reads GTSNPN; CDR2 reads SVGIG (reference sequence). Germline trimming cut 3 bases from V and 5 bases from J; bases unmatched to any gene: 14.

This clonotype was seen a handful of times. V usage is TRBV5-1 and J usage is TRBJ1-1; 8 bases agree with TRBD1. CDR1 and CDR2 from the germline V gene are SGHRS and YFSETQ. The trim removed 5 bases at V and 1 base at J, leaving 4 bases unmatched. The CDR3 consists of 14 residues. Written as DNA, the CDR3 is TGCGCCAGCAGACAGGGACAGGCGAACACTGAAGCTTTCTTT. Translation gives CASRQGQANTEAFF.

The V gene is TRBV28, the J gene TRBJ2-7; the D is unclear. This CDR3 comprises 12 residues. Germline V gives CDR1 MDHEN, CDR2 SYDVKM. V lost 2 bases and J 8 bases, leaving 10 bases between the germline ends. The CDR3 protein is CASSLSRSKQYF. CDR3 sequence (DNA): TGTGCCAGCAGTTTAAGCAGGTCAAAGCAGTACTTC.

This rearrangement joins TRBV20-1 to TRBJ2-2, with TRBD2 matching over 13 bases. Per germline, CDR1 DFQATT and CDR2 SNEGSKA (reference sequence). The CDR3 sequence is 15 residues long. Unmatched junction bases numbered 3, after V lost 3 bases and J lost 5 bases. CDR3 DNA: TGCAGTGCTAGTGGACTAGCGGGGGCAACCGGGGAGCTGTTTTTT. Amino acid sequence: CSASGLAGATGELFF.

The CDR3 coding sequence is TGTGCCAGCAGCCCGGGACTAGCGGGAGCCTCATCGCAGTATTTT. This sequence encodes CASSPGLAGASSQYF. The chain is built from TRBV28 and TRBJ2-3, with 14 bases aligning to TRBD2. The germline V gene has CDR1 MDHEN and CDR2 SYDVKM. Losses at the gene ends were 6 bases for V and 10 bases for J; bases not matched to a gene: 9. The CDR3 is 15 amino acids.

This clonotype was counted many times. The chain is built from TRBV10-3 and TRBJ1-5; 10 nucleotides align to TRBD1. The CDR3 is made up of 16 amino acids. Germline trimming cut 1 base from V and 5 bases from J; bases unmatched to any gene: 5. The germline CDR1 and CDR2 sequences are ENHRY and SYGVKD. CDR3 bases: TGTGCCATCAGTGAGTGGATAGGGACAGGGGATCAGCCCCAGCATTTT. Its protein is CAISEWIGTGDQPQHF.

This chain connects TRBV21-1 to TRBJ2-7; TRBD1, the table's D call, lacks a check against the DNA. TRBV21-1 is recorded as a pseudogene. This CDR3 is 15 amino acids long. DNA for the CDR3: TGTGCCAGCGGCAGGGGGTGTTTGACCCCCTACGAGCAGTACTTC. Translated: CASGRGCLTPYEQYF.

This chain links TRBV28 with TRBJ1-2; D gene unclear. With 7 bases removed from V and 7 bases from J, the gap between germline ends came to 19 bases. This CDR3 region has 14 residues. Germline V gives CDR1 MDHEN, CDR2 SYDVKM. The CDR3 DNA reads as TGTGCCAGCAATCCCCCGGCGGAGCCGAGTGGCTACACCTTC. The encoded protein is CASNPPAEPSGYTF.

The table lists this clonotype with a few counts. The CDR3 loop is CASSLVREGREQFF. CDR3 nucleotides: TGTGCCAGCAGCTTAGTCCGGGAGGGCCGTGAGCAGTTCTTC. V is TRBV7-9 and J is TRBJ2-1; the match to TRBD2 covers 8 bases. The germline CDR1 and CDR2 sequences are SEHNR and FQNEAQ (reference sequence). The junction had 5 bases not matched to a gene; V was cut back by 1 base and J by 9 bases. The CDR3 loop spans 14 amino acids.

At least ten counts were recorded for this clonotype. The gene calls are TRBV7-6 and TRBJ2-3; D ambiguous. The CDR3 has 13 residues. Trimming pared 3 bases from V and 6 bases from J, leaving 10 bases between. The germline gives CDR1 SGHVS, CDR2 FNYEAQ. Here the CDR3 reads CASSFLRTDTQYF. In DNA, the CDR3 is TGTGCCAGCAGCTTTTTAAGGACCGATACGCAGTATTTT.

The V gene is TRBV5-6, the J gene TRBJ1-2; TRBD1 agrees at 10 bases. V lost 2 bases to trimming and J lost 4 bases; unmatched junction nucleotides: 2. CDR1 is SGHDT, CDR2 YYEEEE, per germline. The CDR3 totals 14 residues. CDR3 in DNA: TGTGCCAGCAGCTTTGGGGACAGGGGCTATGGCTACACCTTC. It codes for CASSFGDRGYGYTF.

The chain combines TRBV7-2 with TRBJ2-1; 8 bases align to TRBD1. The ends lost 5 bases at V and 6 bases at J; junction bases unmatched: 9. This CDR3 region has 15 residues. Per germline, CDR1 SGHTA and CDR2 FQGNSA. The CDR3 is CASSPQPGQGNEQFF. The CDR3 coding sequence is TGTGCCAGCAGCCCTCAACCTGGACAGGGCAATGAGCAGTTCTTC.

Remarks on this clonotype: The junction does not match germline at one end; this may be a read error. The chain uses TRBV14 and TRBJ2-7, with a weak D call TRBD1 (6 bases). The germline V gene encodes CDR1 SGHDN and CDR2 FVKESK. The CDR3 has 15 residues. CDR3 bases: TGTGCCAGCAGCCAAACCAGGGGCATTTCCTATGAGCAGTACTTC. As protein: CASSQTRGISYEQYF.

The chain joins TRBV24-1 to TRBJ2-6, with D possibly TRBD1 on 6 matching bases. Trimming pared 5 bases from V and 8 bases from J, leaving 15 bases between. The CDR3 consists of 15 residues. In germline, CDR1 is KGHDR, CDR2 SFDVKD. The CDR3 coding sequence is TGTGCCACCAGTGCCGCGACCGGGACACCCAACGTCCTGACTTTC. Protein product: CATSAATGTPNVLTF.

This clonotype showed up just a few times. The CDR3 region has the DNA TGTGCCAGTAAAACGGGGACTGTTACCTACAATGAGCAGTTCTTC. Residues: CASKTGTVTYNEQFF. J is TRBJ2-1 and V is TRBV19, with D perhaps TRBD2 (6 bases). The germline V gene has CDR1 LNHDA and CDR2 SQIVND (reference sequence). The length of the CDR3 is 15 residues. The ends were cut back, 7 bases at V and 2 bases at J, with 15 bases in the middle.

The rearrangement links TRBV10-2 to TRBJ2-7; 8 nucleotides agree with TRBD2. In germline, CDR1 is WSHSY, CDR2 SAAADI. The CDR3 totals 19 residues. Losses at the gene ends were 5 bases for V and 2 bases for J; bases not matched to a gene: 20. The CDR3 DNA follows: TGCGCCAGCAGTATCTTCTCTAGGAGGAGCGGGGGAGAAGCCTACGAGCAGTACTTC. It specifies CASSIFSRRSGGEAYEQYF.

V usage is TRBV19 and J usage is TRBJ1-5; D not certain. The CDR3 length is 13 residues. The V and J ends lost 7 bases and 6 bases respectively, with 13 bases between them. The V gene's germline CDR1 is LNHDA and CDR2 SQIVND (reference sequence). CDR3 DNA sequence: TGTGCCAGTAATTTCAATTTTTTTCAGCCCCAGCATTTT. Encoded protein: CASNFNFFQPQHF.

This clonotype was counted at least ten times. The V and J genes are TRBV28 and TRBJ1-5; TRBD1 might be the D (5 bases). This CDR3 spans 13 amino acids. V lost 7 bases and J 2 bases, leaving 9 bases between the germline ends. From germline, CDR1 is MDHEN and CDR2 SYDVKM. The CDR3 DNA reads TGTGCCAGCACTACGGGACGCAATCAGCCCCAGCATTTT. This codes for CASTTGRNQPQHF.

This clonotype was recorded at least ten times. The chain carries TRBV14 and TRBJ2-7; D remains ambiguous. Trimming shortened V by 1 base and J by 1 base, and 8 bases separated the two germline ends. Germline CDR1 and CDR2: SGHDN and FVKESK. There are 14 residues in the CDR3. The CDR3: CASSQALVSYEQYF. CDR3 DNA sequence: TGTGCCAGCAGCCAAGCATTGGTTTCCTACGAGCAGTACTTC.

This clonotype has only a few counts. The chain combines TRBV4-3 with TRBJ2-1; 11 bases fit TRBD2. CDR1 LGHNA and CDR2 YSLEER come from the germline V gene. Trimming took 4 bases from V and 4 from J; bases not matched to a gene: 9. This CDR3 spans 17 amino acids. This CDR3 reads CASSPRLAGGTYNEQFF. DNA for the CDR3: TGCGCCAGCAGCCCTCGGTTAGCGGGAGGGACATACAATGAGCAGTTCTTC.

This rearrangement joins TRBV7-4 to TRBJ2-7; D perhaps matches TRBD1 (5 bases). There are 15 residues in the CDR3. Germline V gene lookup returns CDR1 SGHVT and CDR2 SQSDAQ. V dropped 2 bases and J dropped 5 bases, with 16 bases sitting between them. CDR3 DNA sequence: TGTGCCAGCAGCTTATCGGTCAGGGAAGTCAACGAGCAGTACTTC. Translated: CASSLSVREVNEQYF.

The chain combines TRBV30 with TRBJ2-2, with D hard to call. With 1 base removed from V and 7 bases from J, the gap between germline ends came to 13 bases. Germline CDR1 and CDR2: GTSNPN and SVGIG (reference sequence). This CDR3 has 14 residues. The CDR3 spells CAWSAAEFVGELFF. As DNA, the CDR3 is TGTGCCTGGAGTGCGGCTGAGTTTGTCGGGGAGCTGTTTTTT.

This chain uses TRBV6-6 with TRBJ2-1; possible D gene TRBD1, 5 bases. This CDR3 is 11 amino acids long. Germline values: CDR1 MNHNY, CDR2 SVGAGI (reference sequence). Trimming took 4 bases from V and 10 from J, leaving 8 bases between them. The CDR3 bases are TGTGCCAGCAGTTCCTACAGGGAGCAGTTCTTC. Translating gives CASSSYREQFF.

V is TRBV12-3 or TRBV12-4 and J is TRBJ1-5, with a possible D match to TRBD1 (5 bases). V lost 7 bases to trimming and J lost 4 bases, with 14 bases between them. The CDR3 has 14 residues. The chain's CDR3 is CASTLGRGNQPQHF. The DNA for the CDR3 is TGTGCCAGCACCCTGGGACGGGGGAATCAGCCCCAGCATTTT.